The present T cell receptor beta chain was sequenced within a study of blood T cell repertoires in COVID-19. This clone was seen more than once but under ten times. Authors' analysis steps: Quantification of nucleated cells was approximated via reference gene primer amplification. Sequencing used immunoSEQ multiplex PCR; TCRdb keeps in-frame clones, though not all of them. V, J and clone size were drawn from that table, and D and trimming were deduced from the DNA. The sample has 80,000 to 85,000 clones, almost 90% seen once. Germline V gives CDR1 MNHEY, CDR2 SMNVEV (reference sequence). This CDR3 has 15 residues. Germline trimming cut 6 bases from V and 8 bases from J; bases unmatched to any gene: 9.

The chain joins TRBV27 to TRBJ1-4; TRBD1 aligns across 10 bases. The specimen was peripheral blood. This clonotype was sampled from a woman older than 75 with acute or convalescent COVID-19. CDR3 nucleotide sequence: TGTGCCAGCAGCACGCTGGGACAGGGGCGAGAAAAACTGTTTTTT. It specifies CASSTLGQGREKLFF. Combining the CDR3 with reference TRBV27 and TRBJ1-4 gives the whole variable domain EAQVTQNPRYLITVTGKKLTVTCSQNMNHEYMSWYRQDPGLGLRQIYYSMNVEVTDKGDVPEGYKVSRKEKRNFPLILESPSPNQTSLYFCASSTLGQGREKLFFGSGTQLSVL.